These T cell receptor beta chains were read from a single sample in a study of spatial heterogeneity in lung cancer. TCRdb called the 5' RACE reads again in MiXCR, with one record for every CDR3 protein. The sample records some 7,800 distinct CDR3 sequences, under 7.5% being singletons. The sample consisted of lung tumor tissue, taken at surgery. The receptors originated from a male donor with early-stage non-small cell lung cancer. CDR3s include the opening cysteine and the closing phenylalanine or tryptophan. A D gene is named only where the DNA matches it firmly. Not all rows give a size; the values are once, few, many and, for expanded clones, a class.

D gene	clone size	J gene	V gene	CDR3 protein	CDR3 DNA
-	few	TRBJ2-1	TRBV6-2/TRBV6-3	CASSYAPRKRGAYNEQFF	TGTGCCAGCAGTTACGCCCCCCGAAAGAGGGGGGCCTACAATGAGCAGTTCTTC
-	-	TRBJ1-5	TRBV28	CASRIGGVQPQHF	TGTGCCAGCAGGATAGGAGGAGTTCAGCCCCAGCATTTT
-	-	TRBJ2-3	TRBV29-1	CSLTEDEDTQYF	TGCAGCCTCACTGAGGACGAGGATACGCAGTATTTT
TRBD1	many	TRBJ2-5	TRBV5-1	CASSDGQGKTETQYF	TGCGCCAGCAGCGACGGACAGGGAAAGACAGAGACCCAGTACTTC
-	many	TRBJ2-1	TRBV6-2/TRBV6-3	CASSSVPAGATKDEQFF	TGTGCCAGCAGTTCTGTCCCCGCGGGGGCGACTAAGGATGAGCAGTTCTTC
-	medium-sized	TRBJ1-1	TRBV28	CASSPWTEMNTEAFF	TGTGCCAGCAGTCCGTGGACAGAGATGAACACTGAAGCTTTCTTT
TRBD1	many	TRBJ2-2	TRBV2	CASRGQPNTGELFF	TGTGCCAGCCGGGGACAGCCGAACACCGGGGAGCTGTTTTTT
-	-	TRBJ2-7	TRBV6-5	CASSSDASSYKQYF	TGTGCCAGCAGTTCTGACGCCAGCTCCTACAAGCAGTACTTC
-	medium-sized	TRBJ1-4	TRBV29-1	CSVALNEKLFF	TGCAGCGTTGCTCTTAATGAAAAACTGTTTTTT
TRBD1	medium-sized	TRBJ2-1	TRBV28	CASRSGTGGFNEQFF	TGTGCCAGCAGGTCGGGGACAGGGGGGTTTAATGAGCAGTTCTTC
-	few	TRBJ2-3	TRBV5-1	CASSLDPRPQDTQYF	TGCGCCAGCAGCTTGGACCCACGGCCCCAAGATACGCAGTATTTT
-	medium-sized	TRBJ1-1	TRBV7-9	CASSFIGDWNTEAFF	TGTGCCAGCAGTTTCATCGGAGACTGGAACACTGAAGCTTTCTTT
TRBD2	-	TRBJ2-1	TRBV11-3	CASSLVGGLALEQFF	TGTGCCAGCAGCTTAGTAGGAGGACTAGCCCTTGAGCAGTTCTTC
-	-	TRBJ2-1	TRBV29-1	CSVDFSEGEDYNEQFF	TGCAGCGTTGATTTCTCAGAGGGAGAGGACTACAATGAGCAGTTCTTC
-	medium-sized	TRBJ2-1	TRBV4-3	CASSQDEGAGMYNEQFF	TGCGCCAGCAGCCAAGATGAAGGGGCGGGAATGTACAATGAGCAGTTCTTC
-	medium-sized	TRBJ1-2	TRBV6-6	CASRPGGLLDGYTF	TGTGCCAGCAGACCCGGGGGACTTCTTGATGGCTACACCTTC
-	-	TRBJ1-2	TRBV11-2	CASSLVGPMRGGQPTALYGYTF	TGTGCCAGCAGCCTAGTAGGCCCTATGCGGGGCGGACAGCCGACGGCCCTCTATGGCTACACCTTC
-	many	TRBJ1-2	TRBV12-3/TRBV12-4	CASSSSGGVWGYTF	TGTGCCAGCAGTTCCAGTGGGGGGGTCTGGGGCTACACCTTC
-	many	TRBJ2-3	TRBV29-1	CSAQQGSSTDTQYF	TGCAGCGCTCAACAGGGTTCTAGCACAGATACGCAGTATTTT
-	many	TRBJ2-1	TRBV18	CASSPVNEQFF	TGTGCCAGCTCACCTGTCAATGAGCAGTTCTTC
-	medium-sized	TRBJ2-7	TRBV27	CASSSRQNYEQYF	TGTGCCAGCAGTTCCCGACAGAACTACGAGCAGTACTTC
TRBD1	medium-sized	TRBJ1-1	TRBV7-9	CASSSRQGRDTEAFF	TGTGCCAGCAGCTCGCGACAGGGGAGAGACACTGAAGCTTTCTTT
-	medium-sized	TRBJ2-3	TRBV6-2/TRBV6-3	CASSRGRDGGDTQYF	TGTGCCAGCAGCCGGGGACGAGACGGAGGAGATACGCAGTATTTT
-	medium-sized	TRBJ1-2	TRBV24-1	CATSDPHGQGNYGYTF	TGTGCCACCAGTGACCCCCACGGGCAGGGTAACTATGGCTACACCTTC
-	many	TRBJ2-3	TRBV20-1	CSARSFGGPGTDTQYF	TGCAGTGCTAGGTCTTTTGGAGGGCCGGGCACAGATACGCAGTATTTT
-	many	TRBJ2-2	TRBV7-8	CASSRTGLGTGELFF	TGTGCCAGCAGCCGAACAGGGTTGGGGACCGGGGAGCTGTTTTTT
-	medium-sized	TRBJ2-7	TRBV6-1	CASSEVGADQYF	TGTGCCAGCAGTGAGGTGGGGGCAGACCAGTACTTC
TRBD1	-	TRBJ1-3	TRBV5-6	CASSFLTGGGNTIYF	TGTGCCAGCAGCTTCTTAACAGGGGGAGGAAACACCATATATTTT
-	many	TRBJ1-1	TRBV29-1	CSVEQGRTEAFF	TGCAGCGTTGAACAGGGTAGGACTGAAGCTTTCTTT
-	many	TRBJ2-5	TRBV3-1	CASSRFGSSQETQYF	TGTGCCAGCAGCCGGTTCGGGTCGTCGCAAGAGACCCAGTACTTC
-	-	TRBJ2-7	TRBV20-1	CSANGWYGQISYEQYF	TGCAGTGCTAACGGCTGGTACGGACAAATCTCCTACGAGCAGTACTTC
TRBD1	many	TRBJ1-1	TRBV11-2	CASSWDSMNTEAFF	TGTGCCAGCAGCTGGGACAGCATGAACACTGAAGCTTTCTTT
TRBD2	medium-sized	TRBJ2-5	TRBV7-8	CASSLAQGLAGPAYRETQYF	TGTGCCAGCAGCTTAGCGCAGGGACTAGCGGGCCCTGCCTATAGGGAGACCCAGTACTTC
TRBD1	-	TRBJ2-5	TRBV9	CASSVSGTGGETQYF	TGTGCCAGCAGCGTTTCGGGGACAGGAGGAGAGACCCAGTACTTC
-	-	TRBJ2-1	TRBV2	CASSETAAVAEQFF	TGTGCCAGCAGTGAAACCGCTGCGGTAGCTGAGCAGTTCTTC
-	medium-sized	TRBJ1-1	TRBV28	CASSLWQRPEAFF	TGTGCCAGCAGTTTATGGCAGAGGCCTGAAGCTTTCTTT
-	-	TRBJ1-1	TRBV6-5	CASSYEGGTEAFF	TGTGCCAGCAGTTACGAGGGTGGCACTGAAGCTTTCTTT
TRBD2	-	TRBJ2-2	TRBV2	CASSEGLAGVGELFF	TGTGCCAGCAGTGAAGGACTAGCGGGAGTCGGGGAGCTGTTTTTT
TRBD1	many	TRBJ2-1	TRBV28	CASSVGTGGHEQFF	TGTGCCAGCAGTGTAGGGACAGGGGGCCATGAGCAGTTCTTC
TRBD2	medium-sized	TRBJ2-1	TRBV29-1	CSVEGGRAGEQFF	TGCAGCGTTGAAGGCGGGAGGGCCGGAGAGCAGTTCTTC
-	-	TRBJ1-6	TRBV20-1	CSAHAPNSPLHF	TGCAGTGCTCACGCCCCGAATTCACCCCTCCACTTT
-	few	TRBJ2-7	TRBV30	CAWSSLSSEQYF	TGTGCCTGGAGTTCCCTGTCTAGCGAGCAGTACTTC
TRBD2	medium-sized	TRBJ2-7	TRBV20-1	CSAPLAGGSYEQYF	TGCAGTGCGCCACTAGCGGGAGGATCCTACGAGCAGTACTTC
-	medium-sized	TRBJ2-2	TRBV6-1	CASRPRLANTGELFF	TGTGCCAGCAGGCCGCGACTAGCGAACACCGGGGAGCTGTTTTTT
-	many	TRBJ2-3	TRBV24-1	CATSDLQSWAQYF	TGTGCCACCAGTGATTTACAGTCCTGGGCGCAGTATTTT
TRBD2	many	TRBJ2-4	TRBV4-1	CASSLLRGTSGRRGNIQYF	TGCGCCAGCAGCCTACTCCGCGGGACTAGCGGGAGGCGGGGAAACATTCAGTACTTC
-	-	TRBJ1-1	TRBV7-3	CASSLTEATEAFF	TGTGCCAGCAGCTTAACGGAGGCCACTGAAGCTTTCTTT
TRBD2	few	TRBJ2-1	TRBV2	CASSTRGGYNEQFF	TGTGCCAGCAGTACCCGCGGGGGTTACAATGAGCAGTTCTTC
-	medium-sized	TRBJ2-3	TRBV20-1	CSAFNPGTSTYTQYF	TGCAGTGCCTTCAACCCCGGGACTTCTACCTATACGCAGTATTTT
TRBD1	medium-sized	TRBJ1-5	TRBV12-3/TRBV12-4	CASSLGTGRALGNQPQHF	TGTGCCAGCAGTTTAGGGACAGGCCGTGCATTGGGCAATCAGCCCCAGCATTTT
-	many	TRBJ1-2	TRBV29-1	CSVYSYGYTF	TGCAGCGTTTACTCATATGGCTACACCTTC
TRBD2	medium-sized	TRBJ2-1	TRBV24-1	CATAVGTSGPYNEQFF	TGTGCCACCGCAGTTGGGACTAGCGGACCCTACAATGAGCAGTTCTTC
-	many	TRBJ2-3	TRBV12-3/TRBV12-4	CASTSGGPTDTQYF	TGTGCCAGCACTTCCGGGGGGCCGACAGATACGCAGTATTTT
-	medium-sized	TRBJ2-1	TRBV29-1	CSVVGNSYNEQFF	TGCAGCGTTGTAGGCAATTCTTACAATGAGCAGTTCTTC
-	medium-sized	TRBJ2-7	TRBV27	CASSWGSGSLSYEQYF	TGTGCCAGCAGTTGGGGTTCTGGGTCTTTGTCCTACGAGCAGTACTTC